The 7 T cell receptor beta chains presented below share a single source sample, sequenced in a study of shared clonotypes between healthy human individuals. Sequencing used immunoSEQ multiplex PCR; TCRdb keeps in-frame clones, though not all of them. The data hold some 2,100,000 clones, with 93% observed a single time. It was CD45RO-negative cells, positively selected for CCR7, that made up naive CD8 cells, with terminally differentiated effector memory CD45RA+ cells excluded. Sequencing was carried out using naive CD8+ T cells from PBMCs. These receptors were taken from a man in his late teens or twenties in good health. Some clones in this sample may be carry-over from other donors' samples.

The chain carries TRBV13 and TRBJ1-2; a weak D match, TRBD1 (5 bases). The V end lost 5 bases, the J end lost 3 bases, and 16 bases lay between the germline ends. The CDR3 runs 15 residues. The germline V gene has CDR1 PRHDT and CDR2 FYEKMQ (reference sequence). The CDR3 reads CASSTRRGGYYGYTF. CDR3 coding DNA: TGTGCCAGCAGCACCCGAAGGGGAGGGTACTATGGCTACACCTTC.

The V call is TRBV9, the J call TRBJ2-2, with 10 bases aligning to TRBD2. This CDR3 contains 18 residues. Trimming cost V 4 bases and J 0 bases; bases outside gene matches: 9. Germline CDR1 is SGDLS and CDR2 is YYNGEE. The CDR3 here is CASSRGLAAMANTGELFF. CDR3 bases: TGTGCCAGCAGCAGAGGACTAGCGGCAATGGCGAACACCGGGGAGCTGTTTTTT. Using reference TRBV9 and TRBJ2-2 for the parts outside the CDR3, the full variable domain is DSGVTQTPKHLITATGQRVTLRCSPRSGDLSVYWYQQSLDQGLQFLIQYYNGEERAKGNILERFSAQQFPDLHSELNLSSLELGDSALYFCASSRGLAAMANTGELFFGEGSRLTVL.

The V and J genes are TRBV15 and TRBJ2-3; 9 nucleotides line up with TRBD1. The CDR3 is made up of 16 amino acids. CDR1 is LNHNV and CDR2 is YYDKDF in the germline V gene (reference sequence). Trimming took 3 bases from V and 3 from J; bases not matched to a gene: 7. Written as DNA, the CDR3 is TGTGCCACCAGCAGGGACCGTGGACAGGGGACAGATACGCAGTATTTT. It translates to CATSRDRGQGTDTQYF.

The rearrangement joins TRBV7-9 to TRBJ1-3; perhaps TRBD1 as D (5 bases). The CDR3 has 14 amino acids. V lost 7 bases and J 4 bases, leaving 14 bases between the germline ends. Per the germline V gene, CDR1 is SEHNR and CDR2 is FQNEAQ (reference sequence). The CDR3 sequence is CASTTAGDGNTIYF. The CDR3 DNA sequence: TGTGCCAGCACCACAGCGGGGGACGGAAACACCATATATTTT.

This chain connects TRBV5-1 to TRBJ2-7; D is perhaps TRBD1 or TRBD2 (7 bases each). The germline gives CDR1 SGHRS, CDR2 YFSETQ. Trimming took 0 bases from V and 4 from J, leaving 20 bases between them. The CDR3 spans 17 residues. CDR3 region: CASSLGLSGTETYEQYF. CDR3 DNA sequence: TGCGCCAGCAGCTTGGGACTGAGCGGGACAGAAACTTACGAGCAGTACTTC.

The V gene is TRBV6-1, the J gene TRBJ2-7; no reliable D call. CDR3 length equals 12 residues. V was clipped by 7 bases and J by 2 bases, with 9 bases between them. The germline gives CDR1 MNHNS, CDR2 SASEGT. The CDR3 loop reads CASTVGTYEQYF. DNA of the CDR3: TGTGCCAGCACCGTCGGAACCTACGAGCAGTACTTC.

The chain is built from TRBV4-1 and TRBJ2-3; possibly TRBD2 for D (5 bases). Deletions cut 0 bases from V and 5 bases from J, with 15 bases between. Germline lookup yields CDR1 MGHRA and CDR2 YSYEKL. CDR3 length: 16 residues. In DNA form, the CDR3 reads TGCGCCAGCAGCCAAGACTTAGGACTTGGAGGAGATACGCAGTATTTT. It codes for CASSQDLGLGGDTQYF.